A selection of T cell receptor beta chains follows, all from one sample in a study of CD8+ T cells in alopecia areata. Clones were sequenced by immunoSEQ multiplex PCR, and TCRdb holds only the in-frame ones, with some missing. Of around 190,000 clones in the sample, under 80% were seen once. Material: CD4+ T cells sorted from blood, obtained between weeks 47 and 50, from a patient treated with tofacitinib. The source is a human donor with alopecia areata. Each CDR3 is given with its conserved first and last residue. A D gene is named only where the DNA matches it firmly. Size tells how often a clone was seen (once, few, many) or the class of an expanded clone, and some rows leave it out.

cdr3_nt,cdr3_aa,v_call,d_call,cdr3_length,clone_size,j_call
TGTGCCAGCAGTTACGTCGCAGGGGACTCCTACGAGCAGTACTTC,CASSYVAGDSYEQYF,TRBV6-5,-,15,-,TRBJ2-7
TGCAGCGTTGAAAAATCCAGCACAGATACGCAGTATTTT,CSVEKSSTDTQYF,TRBV29-1,-,13,-,TRBJ2-3
TGCAGCGTTGCACCCGGGCAGTACTTC,CSVAPGQYF,TRBV29-1,-,9,-,TRBJ2-7
TGTGCCAGCAGCCAATCCCCGCGGGGGCCCGTCTACTTC,CASSQSPRGPVYF,TRBV16,-,13,-,TRBJ2-7
TGCGCCAGCAGCTTGGCTCGGTCCTCCAAAGAGACCCAGTACTTC,CASSLARSSKETQYF,TRBV5-1,-,15,once,TRBJ2-5
TGTGCCAGCAGCGGTGTCATGAACACTGAAGCTTTCTTT,CASSGVMNTEAFF,TRBV5-4,-,13,once,TRBJ1-1
TGTGCCAGCAGCGTAGCTCCTCTTATAATGAGGGGCAATGAGCAGTTCTTC,CASSVAPLIMRGNEQFF,TRBV9,-,17,-,TRBJ2-1
TGTGCCTGGGGGGGACCGGGTCAGTCCCAGCCCCAGCATTTT,CAWGGPGQSQPQHF,TRBV30,-,14,once,TRBJ1-5
TGTGCCAGCAGCCAGCGGGGGGCTGAAGGCTACACCTTC,CASSQRGAEGYTF,TRBV7-2,-,13,few,TRBJ1-2
TGTGCCTGGAGGATCGGGACAGGACCGAACACTGAAGCTTTCTTT,CAWRIGTGPNTEAFF,TRBV30,TRBD1,15,-,TRBJ1-1
TGTGCCAGCAGTGAATCGGTCCCGGGGGGGACGGGTGAGCAGTTCTTC,CASSESVPGGTGEQFF,TRBV25-1,TRBD2,16,-,TRBJ2-1
TGCAGCGTCCCAGCGTTGGAGACCCAGTACTTC,CSVPALETQYF,TRBV29-1,-,11,few,TRBJ2-5
TGTGCCATCAGTGCTGCCGGATATCAGCCCCAGCATTTT,CAISAAGYQPQHF,TRBV10-3,-,13,few,TRBJ1-5
TGTGCCAGCAGCTTACCACCTCTGAGTCGCGCTTTCTTT,CASSLPPLSRAFF,TRBV7-2,-,13,few,TRBJ1-1
TGTGCCAGCACCCCCCGGACAGGGGCGGGCTACACCTTC,CASTPRTGAGYTF,TRBV25-1,TRBD1,13,-,TRBJ1-2
TGTGCCAGCAGCGTAGTGGGAGAGTTCACAGATACGCAGTATTTT,CASSVVGEFTDTQYF,TRBV9,-,15,-,TRBJ2-3
TGTGCCAGCAGCCCCGGGACCACAATCACCGGGGAGCTGTTTTTT,CASSPGTTITGELFF,TRBV5-4,-,15,-,TRBJ2-2
TGTGCCAGCAGTAAAGACAGGTTTTCACCCCTCCACTTT,CASSKDRFSPLHF,TRBV5-6,-,13,-,TRBJ1-6
TGTGCCAGCAGCTTGGTAATGGGACAGGGATATGGCTACACCTTC,CASSLVMGQGYGYTF,TRBV5-4,TRBD1,15,-,TRBJ1-2
TGTGCCAGCAGCTTGAGAGGGAGAGGAGGGGAAAAACTGTTTTTT,CASSLRGRGGEKLFF,TRBV7-9,-,15,-,TRBJ1-4
TGTGCCAGCAGCGAAGGAACGGGAAAACAGTTCTTC,CASSEGTGKQFF,TRBV9,-,12,-,TRBJ2-1
TGTGCCAGCACCTGGCAGATCAATCAGCCCCAGCATTTT,CASTWQINQPQHF,TRBV2,-,13,-,TRBJ1-5
TGTGCCAGCAGTATAGCGGGTTTCAGCTCCTACGAGCAGTACTTC,CASSIAGFSSYEQYF,TRBV2,TRBD2,15,-,TRBJ2-7
TGTGCCAGCAGCCCGGACGGAAAGACTGGCTACACCTTC,CASSPDGKTGYTF,TRBV5-5,-,13,once,TRBJ1-2
TGTGCCAGCAGCCCACAGGGCAATCAGCCCCAGCATTTT,CASSPQGNQPQHF,TRBV7-2,-,13,-,TRBJ1-5
TGTGCCAGCAGCCGGACACGGGTTCAAGAGACCCAGTACTTC,CASSRTRVQETQYF,TRBV11-2,-,14,-,TRBJ2-5
TGTGCCAGCAGCCAGCGGGGGGCGGCGTACAATGAGCAGTTCTTC,CASSQRGAAYNEQFF,TRBV25-1,TRBD2,15,once,TRBJ2-1
TGTGCCAGCAGCTTTGGATATGGCACTGAAGCTTTCTTT,CASSFGYGTEAFF,TRBV7-2,-,13,-,TRBJ1-1
TGTGCCACCAGCTTACAGGGCCAAGCTTTCTTT,CATSLQGQAFF,TRBV15,-,11,-,TRBJ1-1
TGCGCCAGCAGTGAGCGGGGACAGGCGGGAAATGAGCAGTTCTTC,CASSERGQAGNEQFF,TRBV10-2,TRBD1,15,-,TRBJ2-1
TGCGCCAGCAGCCAAGATTTCGTTGAGGGGACTAGCACAGATACGCAGTATTTT,CASSQDFVEGTSTDTQYF,TRBV4-1,-,18,-,TRBJ2-3
TGCAGCGTGGTAAGGTACCAAGAGACCCAGTACTTC,CSVVRYQETQYF,TRBV29-1,-,12,-,TRBJ2-5
TGCGCCAGCAGCTCAGGGTCTGGGGCCAACGTCCTGACTTTC,CASSSGSGANVLTF,TRBV5-1,-,14,once,TRBJ2-6
TGCAGCTACAAGCGGGGGGGCACAGATACGCAGTATTTT,CSYKRGGTDTQYF,TRBV29-1,TRBD2,13,few,TRBJ2-3
TGCAGCGTTGATTCCACAGGGATGGCTTTCTTT,CSVDSTGMAFF,TRBV29-1,-,11,-,TRBJ1-1
TGCAGTGCACGGGAACAAGAGACCCAGTACTTC,CSAREQETQYF,TRBV20-1,-,11,-,TRBJ2-5
TGTGCCAGCAGTTTTCCAGGAAAGACCCCTCACTTT,CASSFPGKTPHF,TRBV27,-,12,-,TRBJ1-6
TGTGCCAGCACCGCGAGACCCACAGATACGCAGTATTTT,CASTARPTDTQYF,TRBV2,-,13,-,TRBJ2-3
TGTGCCAGCAGACGAAATTCCCGACAGGACTACGAGCAGTACTTC,CASRRNSRQDYEQYF,TRBV6-1,-,15,-,TRBJ2-7
TGCAGCGTTTCCCCCCCGGCGGGGGGGAACAATGAGCAGTTCTTC,CSVSPPAGGNNEQFF,TRBV29-1,TRBD2,15,-,TRBJ2-1
TGTGCCAGCAGCCAAGAGTTGAGGGGGACTGAAGCTTTCTTT,CASSQELRGTEAFF,TRBV14,-,14,once,TRBJ1-1